This TCR beta chain was observed in a study of GPR56 and killer-like receptors on CD4 memory cells (dated by TCRdb to the late 2010s). With regard to the full study: According to the study's proposal, human CD4+ memory T-cell differentiation and cytokine production potential are marked by the progressive acquisition of KLRB1, KLRG1, GPR56 and then KLRF1. The study described its healthy blood donors as age-matched to the liver disease patients, who had a median age of about 70 years.

Frequency alone marks this clonotype as medium-sized (0.01 to 0.1%); no count is stored. Its antigen is still unknown. The CDR3 numbers 19 residues from cysteine through phenylalanine. Only the protein is on record. The germline V gene (reference sequence) provides CDR1 LNHDA and CDR2 SQIVND. Reads for this sample came from an Illumina HiSeq 2500. The recombined TCRbeta locus was amplified by a previously published PCR protocol to build sequencing libraries. Processing in the source paper ran as follows. Reads whose average quality score was below 30 were removed, and the reads that remained were processed with IMSEQ. Each clonotype was defined by Vbeta gene, Jbeta gene and CDR3 amino acid sequence. Repertoire overlap between populations was quantified with the Morisita-Horn index computed on the top 100 expanded clones. Clonal diversity was assessed with Rényi diversity profiles calculated on the top 100 expanded clones. TCRdb reprocessed the reads, reporting each CDR3 protein sequence once and no DNA. The authors' filters were not applied to this entry. The table for this sample records about 2,900 distinct CDR3 sequences. The ten largest make up 3% to 3.5% of the sample.

The paper's findings and limits, for the study overall: Clonal frequency was low in the marker-negative population and rose progressively along the proposed pathway, while TCRbeta diversity fell correspondingly. Rather than full repertoires, the diversity and similarity analyses used only the 100 most expanded clones in each population. The clones that dominated late populations 4 and 5 were also present in early populations 1 and 2, and the authors interpreted this finding as evidence for linear differentiation. TCR repertoire overlap was especially strong between late populations 4 and 5, and population 3 also partly overlapped.

Before TCRbeta sequencing, fluorescence-activated cell sorting was used to enrich five KLR/GPR56-defined CD4+ populations. To test a linear memory differentiation pathway, the researchers sequenced TCRbeta repertoires from five CD4+ T-cell subsets that were defined by expression of KLRB1, KLRG1, GPR56 and KLRF1. TCR-sequenced cells came from peripheral blood of healthy control individuals, reported as five donors in the TCRbeta analysis figure. Heparinized peripheral blood was collected, and every sample was processed within one hour of retrieval. To isolate peripheral blood mononuclear cells, blood was diluted 1:2 in PBS and put through Biocoll density gradient centrifugation at room temperature. Before flow sorting, CD4+ T cells were magnetically enriched from freshly isolated PBMCs using anti-CD4 MicroBeads. A BD FACSAria II was used to sort CD4+ T cells enriched from PBMCs of healthy donors according to marker expression. For surface staining, the researchers used Miltenyi Biotec antibodies: anti-KLRB1 clone 191B8, anti-KLRF1 clone 4A4.D10 and anti-KLRG1 clone REA261.

The sequence came from a human donor in good health. Rearrangement joined TRBV19 to TRBJ2-4; no DNA is available, so the TRBD2 call from TCRdb remains unchecked. Sequencing used memory CD4+ T cells from blood. The encoded CDR3 is CASRPFERGPSGAKNIQYF.